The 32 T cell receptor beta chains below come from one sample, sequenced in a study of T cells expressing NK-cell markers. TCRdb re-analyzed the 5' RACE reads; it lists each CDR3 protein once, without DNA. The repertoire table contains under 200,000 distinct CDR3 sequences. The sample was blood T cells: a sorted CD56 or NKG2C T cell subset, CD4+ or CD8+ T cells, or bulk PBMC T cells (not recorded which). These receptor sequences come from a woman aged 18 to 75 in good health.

This CDR3 reads CASVTGTTFGNEQFF. This chain joins TRBV18 and TRBJ2-1; the TCRdb D gene call, TRBD2, has no DNA to confirm it. Per germline, CDR1 KGHSH and CDR2 LQKENI. CDR3 size: 15 residues. The complete variable domain, with remaining parts taken from reference TRBV18 and TRBJ2-1, reads NAGVMQNPRHLVRRRGQEARLRCSPMKGHSHVYWYRQLPEEGLKFMVYLQKENIIDESGMPKERFSAEFPKEGPSILRIQQVVRGDSAAYFCASVTGTTFGNEQFFGPGTRLTVL.

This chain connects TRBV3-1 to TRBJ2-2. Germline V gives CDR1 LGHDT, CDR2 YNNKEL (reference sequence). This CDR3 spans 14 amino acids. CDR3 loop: CASSTRGNTGELFF.

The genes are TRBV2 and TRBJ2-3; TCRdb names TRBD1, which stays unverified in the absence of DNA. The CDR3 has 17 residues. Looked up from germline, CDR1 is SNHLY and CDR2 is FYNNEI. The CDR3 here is CASSEINWDRGTDTQYF.

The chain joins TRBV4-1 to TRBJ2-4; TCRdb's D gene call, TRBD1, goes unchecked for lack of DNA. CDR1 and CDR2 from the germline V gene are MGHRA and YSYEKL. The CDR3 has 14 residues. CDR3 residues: CASSQNRGPYIQYF.

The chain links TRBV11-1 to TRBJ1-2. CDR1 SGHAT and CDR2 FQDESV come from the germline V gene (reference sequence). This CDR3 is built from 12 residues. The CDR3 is CASSEHVGGYTF.

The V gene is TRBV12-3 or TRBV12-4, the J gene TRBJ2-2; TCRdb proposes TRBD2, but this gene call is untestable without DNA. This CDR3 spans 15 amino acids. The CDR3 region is CASSSKRGGTGELFF.

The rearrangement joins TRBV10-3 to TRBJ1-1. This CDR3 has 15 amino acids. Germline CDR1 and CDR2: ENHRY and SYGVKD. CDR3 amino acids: CAISGGGGGYTEAFF.

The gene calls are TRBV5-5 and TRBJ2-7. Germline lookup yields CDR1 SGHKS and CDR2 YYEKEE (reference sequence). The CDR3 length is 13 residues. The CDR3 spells CASSPYEAYEQYF.

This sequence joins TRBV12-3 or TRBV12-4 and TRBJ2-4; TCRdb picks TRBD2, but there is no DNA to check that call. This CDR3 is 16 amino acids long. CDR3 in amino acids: CASTRRGTSSLNIQYF.

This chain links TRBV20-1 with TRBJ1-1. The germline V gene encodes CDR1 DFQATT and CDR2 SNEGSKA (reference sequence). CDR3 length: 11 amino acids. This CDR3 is CSATLGTEAFF.

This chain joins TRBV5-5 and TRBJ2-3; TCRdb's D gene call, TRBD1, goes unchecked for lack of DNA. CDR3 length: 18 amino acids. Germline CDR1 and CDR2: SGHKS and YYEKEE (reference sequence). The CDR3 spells CASSLISGTSLLVDTQYF.

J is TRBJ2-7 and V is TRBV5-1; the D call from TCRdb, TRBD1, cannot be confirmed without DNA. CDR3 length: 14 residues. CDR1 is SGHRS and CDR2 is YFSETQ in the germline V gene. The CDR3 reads CASSLGTPGFEQYF.

The CDR3 is CAWGDSSFSLEQYF. The chain is built from TRBV30 and TRBJ2-7; TCRdb lists TRBD1, though no DNA is available to test this call. Germline-derived CDR1 and CDR2 are GTSNPN and SVGIG (reference sequence). There are 14 residues in the CDR3. Full variable domain (remainder filled in from reference TRBV30 and TRBJ2-7): SQTIHQWPATLVQPVGSPLSLECTVEGTSNPNLYWYRQAAGRGLQLLFYSVGIGQISSEVPQNLSASRPQDRQFILSSKKLLLSDSGFYLCAWGDSSFSLEQYFGPGTRLTVT.

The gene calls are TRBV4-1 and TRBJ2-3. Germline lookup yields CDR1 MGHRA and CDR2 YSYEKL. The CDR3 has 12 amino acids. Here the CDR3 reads CASSQVTDTQYF.

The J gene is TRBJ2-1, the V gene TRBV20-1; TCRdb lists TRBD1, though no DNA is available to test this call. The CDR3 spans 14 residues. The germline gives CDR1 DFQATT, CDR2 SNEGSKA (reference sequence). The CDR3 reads CSARATGARDEQFF.

CDR3 residues: CASRHLGTGVNEQFF. The V and J genes are TRBV5-1 and TRBJ2-1; TCRdb designates TRBD1, a call that cannot be tested without DNA. The CDR3 runs to 15 residues. The germline V gene encodes CDR1 SGHRS and CDR2 YFSETQ.

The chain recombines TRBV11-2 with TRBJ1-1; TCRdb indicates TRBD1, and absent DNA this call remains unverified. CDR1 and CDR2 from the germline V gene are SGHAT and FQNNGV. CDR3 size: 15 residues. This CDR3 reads CASSPWGGANTEAFF.

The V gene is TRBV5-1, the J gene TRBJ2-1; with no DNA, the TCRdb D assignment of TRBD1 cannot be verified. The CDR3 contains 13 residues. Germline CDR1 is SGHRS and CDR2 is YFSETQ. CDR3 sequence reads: CASQGPATSEQFF.

The CDR3 loop is CASSVQGGETFF. The chain recombines TRBV28 with TRBJ1-1; TCRdb indicates TRBD1, and absent DNA this call remains unverified. Germline values: CDR1 MDHEN, CDR2 SYDVKM. The CDR3 has 12 amino acids.

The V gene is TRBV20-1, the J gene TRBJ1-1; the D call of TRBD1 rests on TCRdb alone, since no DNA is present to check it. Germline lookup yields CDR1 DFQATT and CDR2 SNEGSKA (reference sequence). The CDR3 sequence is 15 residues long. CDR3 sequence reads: CSATTPGQANTEAFF.

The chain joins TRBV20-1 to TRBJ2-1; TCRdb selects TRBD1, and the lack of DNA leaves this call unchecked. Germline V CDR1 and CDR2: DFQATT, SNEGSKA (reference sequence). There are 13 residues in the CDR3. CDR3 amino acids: CSASGTDYNEQFF.

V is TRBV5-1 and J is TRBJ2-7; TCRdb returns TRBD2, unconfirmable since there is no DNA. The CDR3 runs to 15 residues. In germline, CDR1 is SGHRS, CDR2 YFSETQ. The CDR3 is CASNALAGGLYEQYF.

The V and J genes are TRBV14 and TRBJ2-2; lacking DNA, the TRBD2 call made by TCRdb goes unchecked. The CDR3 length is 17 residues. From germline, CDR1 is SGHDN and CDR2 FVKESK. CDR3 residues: CASSQTRLAGGFGELFF.

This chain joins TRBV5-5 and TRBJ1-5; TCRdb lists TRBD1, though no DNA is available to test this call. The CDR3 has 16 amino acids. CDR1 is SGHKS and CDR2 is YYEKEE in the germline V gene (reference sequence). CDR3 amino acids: CASSPSSGQAIQPQHF.

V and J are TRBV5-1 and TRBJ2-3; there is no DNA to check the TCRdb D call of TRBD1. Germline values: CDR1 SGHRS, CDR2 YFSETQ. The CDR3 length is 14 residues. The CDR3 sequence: CASRLGAVADTQYF.

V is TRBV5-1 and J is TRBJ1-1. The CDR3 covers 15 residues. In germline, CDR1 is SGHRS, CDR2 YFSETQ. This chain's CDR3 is CASSYGPGEWAEAFF.

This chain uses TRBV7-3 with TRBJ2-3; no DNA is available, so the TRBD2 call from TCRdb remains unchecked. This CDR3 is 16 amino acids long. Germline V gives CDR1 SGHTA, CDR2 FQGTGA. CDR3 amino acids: CASSSIAGRGTDTQYF.

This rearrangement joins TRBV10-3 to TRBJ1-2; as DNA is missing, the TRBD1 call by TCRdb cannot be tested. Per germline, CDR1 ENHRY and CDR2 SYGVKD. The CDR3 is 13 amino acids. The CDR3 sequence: CAITTGPNYGYTF.

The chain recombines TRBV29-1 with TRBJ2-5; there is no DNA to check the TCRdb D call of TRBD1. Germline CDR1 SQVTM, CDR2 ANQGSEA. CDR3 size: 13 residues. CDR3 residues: CSAKSGRGETQYF.

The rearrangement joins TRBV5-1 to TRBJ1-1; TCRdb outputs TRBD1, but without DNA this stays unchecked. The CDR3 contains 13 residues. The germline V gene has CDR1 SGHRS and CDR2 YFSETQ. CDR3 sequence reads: CASSSRTTTEAFF.

The CDR3 reads CASKPGSLGETQYF. V gene TRBV5-4 combines with J gene TRBJ2-5; there is no DNA to check the TCRdb D call of TRBD1. The CDR3 loop spans 14 amino acids. Per germline, CDR1 SGHNT and CDR2 YYREEE (reference sequence).

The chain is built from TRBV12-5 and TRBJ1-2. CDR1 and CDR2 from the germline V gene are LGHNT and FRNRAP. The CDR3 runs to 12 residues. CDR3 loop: CASGLGNYGYTF.